Following are 14 T cell receptor beta chains from one sample sequenced in a study of patients and donors after allogeneic stem cell transplantation. Each CDR3 protein is one row after TCRdb ran MiXCR on the RT-PCR reads. The top ten clones hold over 6% of a sample with about 410,000 distinct CDR3 sequences, about a sixth of them seen once. What was sequenced was blood, either unsorted or a sorted T cell fraction (not recorded which). All receptors come from a human donor who was either an allogeneic HSCT recipient or a stem cell or donor lymphocyte infusion donor (not recorded which). It is not recorded whose cells these are; they may come from a transplant donor.

This clonotype showed up many times. V usage is TRBV29-1 and J usage is TRBJ1-1; possible D gene TRBD1, 5 bases. CDR1 is SQVTM, CDR2 ANQGSEA, per germline. The V end was cut by 6 bases, the J end by 3 bases, with 20 bases between. This CDR3 is 15 amino acids long. The CDR3 here is CSVEPGTRTDTEAFF. The CDR3 coding sequence is TGCAGCGTCGAACCCGGGACCAGGACGGACACTGAAGCTTTCTTT.

The chain combines TRBV18 with TRBJ2-7; TRBD1 aligns across 8 bases. The trim removed 3 bases at V and 5 bases at J, leaving 3 bases unmatched. CDR1 and CDR2 (germline): KGHSH, LQKENI. The CDR3 loop spans 13 amino acids. The CDR3, as DNA: TGTGCCAGCTCACCCCGACAGGGGAACGAGCAGTACTTC. Protein: CASSPRQGNEQYF.

This clonotype showed up many times. The V call is TRBV12-3 or TRBV12-4, the J call TRBJ2-2; 8 bases line up with TRBD1. Trimming at V came to 5 bases and at J to 1 base, leaving 6 bases not matched to a gene. This CDR3 has 16 residues. CDR3 in amino acids: CASSDPGTGNTGELFF. Written as DNA, the CDR3 is TGTGCCAGCAGTGACCCGGGGACAGGGAACACCGGGGAGCTGTTTTTT.

This clonotype came up a few times. The chain has TRBV27 and TRBJ1-1; D unclear. The ends were cut back, 6 bases at V and 5 bases at J, with 7 bases in the middle. Germline V lookup: CDR1 MNHEY, CDR2 SMNVEV (reference sequence). This CDR3 region has 11 residues. CDR3 sequence: CASSSWTEAFF. In nucleotides, the CDR3 is TGTGCCAGCAGCTCTTGGACTGAAGCTTTCTTT.

The CDR3 nucleotides are TGTGCCAGCAGCCATAGGGCGGGGCCCCGTCCTGAGCAGTTCTTC. Translation gives CASSHRAGPRPEQFF. The genes are TRBV3-1 and TRBJ2-1; TRBD2 might be the D (6 bases). Trimming removed 3 bases at V and 9 bases at J, with 18 bases between. In germline, CDR1 is LGHDT, CDR2 YNNKEL (reference sequence). The CDR3 consists of 15 residues.

In this sample, this clonotype turned up a few times. The chain joins TRBV4-3 to TRBJ1-2, with no clear D. Germline V lookup: CDR1 LGHNA, CDR2 YSLEER. The CDR3 sequence is 16 residues long. The V end lost 3 bases, the J end lost 1 base, and 15 bases lay between the germline ends. CDR3 region: CASSQAREAGNYGYTF. The CDR3 DNA sequence: TGCGCCAGCAGCCAGGCCCGGGAAGCGGGTAACTATGGCTACACCTTC.

The genes are TRBV28 and TRBJ1-2; TRBD1 might be the D (5 bases). The length of the CDR3 is 11 residues. In germline, CDR1 is MDHEN, CDR2 SYDVKM. Trimming shortened V by 3 bases and J by 10 bases, and 9 bases separated the two germline ends. The CDR3 spells CASSFTGSYTF. The CDR3 DNA is TGTGCCAGCAGTTTTACAGGCTCCTACACCTTC.

CDR3 sequence (DNA): TGTGCCACCAGCCGAAGTCCGGGACAGGGATACTACGAGCAGTACTTC. Protein product: CATSRSPGQGYYEQYF. V gene TRBV15 combines with J gene TRBJ2-7; 9 bases line up with TRBD1. Germline V gene lookup returns CDR1 LNHNV and CDR2 YYDKDF (reference sequence). The CDR3 length is 16 residues. J gave up 3 bases and V 5 bases, and 11 bases lay outside the gene matches.

J is TRBJ1-2 and V is TRBV5-1; D is possibly TRBD1 (6 bases). The germline V gene encodes CDR1 SGHRS and CDR2 YFSETQ. The V end lost 4 bases, the J end lost 4 bases, and 11 bases lay between the germline ends. The CDR3 has 13 amino acids. Written as DNA, the CDR3 is TGCGCCAGCAGCGTTGGACAGACCTATGGCTACACCTTC. Protein product: CASSVGQTYGYTF.

This clonotype has more than one count but fewer than ten. The chain links TRBV12-3 or TRBV12-4 to TRBJ1-4; D is unresolved. This CDR3 contains 14 residues. V lost 7 bases and J 2 bases, leaving 11 bases between the germline ends. The CDR3 coding sequence is TGTGCCAGCACCCAATGGATGACTAATGAAAAACTGTTTTTT. Encoded protein: CASTQWMTNEKLFF.

V usage is TRBV5-1 and J usage is TRBJ2-3; 11 positions agree with TRBD2. The V and J ends lost 7 bases and 7 bases, in that order; junction bases with no gene match: 8. CDR1 SGHRS and CDR2 YFSETQ come from the germline V gene. This CDR3 has 14 residues. The CDR3 coding sequence is TGCGCCAGCGGAGAGACTAGCGGGGTTAATACGCAGTATTTT. It encodes CASGETSGVNTQYF.

This clonotype turned up a few times. The chain couples TRBV24-1 to TRBJ1-2; D perhaps matches TRBD1 (6 bases). The CDR3 sequence is 16 residues long. Trimming left V 1 base short and J 7 bases short, with 18 bases between. Germline-derived CDR1 and CDR2 are KGHDR and SFDVKD. CDR3 bases: TGTGCCACCAGTGATTTCAACGGTAACAGGGAAGGTGGCTACACCTTC. Translated, it gives CATSDFNGNREGGYTF.

This clonotype was observed a few times. This chain's CDR3 is CASSLRASGNAAYNEQFF. DNA for the CDR3: TGTGCCAGCAGCTTACGGGCTAGCGGGAACGCGGCCTACAATGAGCAGTTCTTC. The chain recombines TRBV11-2 with TRBJ2-1, with 9 bases matching TRBD2. Unmatched junction bases numbered 10, after V lost 2 bases and J lost 2 bases. CDR1 and CDR2 from the germline V gene are SGHAT and FQNNGV. This CDR3 is 18 amino acids long.

This clonotype occurred a few times. The V and J genes are TRBV7-3 and TRBJ2-3, with D perhaps TRBD2 (5 bases). The CDR3 covers 12 residues. Trimming shortened V by 5 bases and J by 6 bases, and 9 bases separated the two germline ends. From germline, CDR1 is SGHTA and CDR2 FQGTGA. The CDR3 spells CASSRGSDTQYF. CDR3 bases: TGTGCCAGCAGCCGCGGGTCGGATACGCAGTATTTT.